A single sample gave rise to the 2 T cell receptor beta chains below, sequenced in a study of blood T cell repertoires in COVID-19. The assay was immunoSEQ multiplex PCR, and TCRdb's table has in-frame clones only and misses some. The sample consists of 80,000 or so clones, approximately 80% of them appearing once. Input material: peripheral blood. These receptors were collected from a woman of 80 years or more with acute or convalescent COVID-19.

This clone was seen a handful of times. The CDR3 DNA reads TGTGCCAGCAGCGGAGGGGGCTCTGAAGCTTTCTTT. It encodes CASSGGGSEAFF. This chain uses TRBV9 with TRBJ1-1; 7 nucleotides match TRBD1. The CDR3 totals 12 residues. The germline CDR1 and CDR2 sequences are SGDLS and YYNGEE. V gave up 3 bases and J gave up 6 bases; unmatched junction bases: 2.

V gene TRBV30 combines with J gene TRBJ2-5, with 11 bases that match TRBD2. Germline-derived CDR1 and CDR2 are GTSNPN and SVGIG (reference sequence). This CDR3 contains 14 residues. After removal of 5 bases from V and 5 bases from J, the junction contained 7 bases not matched to a gene. CDR3 amino acids: CAWGTSGGLETQYF. The CDR3 DNA reads TGTGCCTGGGGTACTAGCGGGGGCCTCGAGACCCAGTACTTC.